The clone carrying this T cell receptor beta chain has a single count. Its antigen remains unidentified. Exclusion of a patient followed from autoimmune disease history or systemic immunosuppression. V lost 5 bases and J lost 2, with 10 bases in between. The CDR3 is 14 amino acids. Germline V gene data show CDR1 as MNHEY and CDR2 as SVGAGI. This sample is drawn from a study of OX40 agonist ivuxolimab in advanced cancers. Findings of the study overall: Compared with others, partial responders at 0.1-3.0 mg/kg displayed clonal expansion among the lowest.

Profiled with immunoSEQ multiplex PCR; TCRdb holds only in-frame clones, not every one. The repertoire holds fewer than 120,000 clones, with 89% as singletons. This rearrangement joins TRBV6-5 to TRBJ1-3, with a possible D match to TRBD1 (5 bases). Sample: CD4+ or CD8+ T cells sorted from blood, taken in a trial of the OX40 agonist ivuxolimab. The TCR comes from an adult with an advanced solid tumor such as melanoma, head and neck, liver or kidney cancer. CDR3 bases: TGTGCCAGCAGTGATCGGGGCACTGGAAACACCATATATTTT. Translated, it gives CASSDRGTGNTIYF.